The rows below give T cell receptor beta chains drawn from one sample of a study of T cell changes during pregnancy in multiple sclerosis. TCRdb keeps only in-frame clones here, not all; method: immunoSEQ multiplex PCR. The data contain just under 100,000 clones, approximately 93% of them singletons. The source was peripheral blood, collected after pregnancy. The receptors shown here come from a female donor with multiple sclerosis, enrolled in a pregnancy study. Each CDR3 is given with its conserved first and last residue. The D gene is left open where the match is weak. Clone size is not always given. Where it is, it says once, few, many or a class for expanded clones.

v_gene: TRBV11-2; j_gene: TRBJ2-3; abundance: NA; d_gene: TRBD2; CDR3nt: TGTGCCAGCAGCCTGACTAGCGGGAGGTCAGATACGCAGTATTTT; CDR3aa: CASSLTSGRSDTQYF
v_gene: TRBV19; j_gene: TRBJ2-1; abundance: NA; d_gene: NA; CDR3nt: TGTGCCAGTAGTATAGGTCCCCCTAGGAATGGGCAGTTCTTC; CDR3aa: CASSIGPPRNGQFF
v_gene: TRBV29-1; j_gene: TRBJ1-1; abundance: once; d_gene: NA; CDR3nt: TGCAGCGTAGTGGACAGTGAAGCTTTCTTT; CDR3aa: CSVVDSEAFF
v_gene: TRBV27; j_gene: TRBJ2-3; abundance: NA; d_gene: NA; CDR3nt: TGTGCCAGCAGTCTAGGACAGCCCACAGATACGCAGTATTTT; CDR3aa: CASSLGQPTDTQYF
v_gene: TRBV11-3; j_gene: TRBJ2-2; abundance: NA; d_gene: NA; CDR3nt: TGTGCCAGCAGCCGCGGAGGGGTAATCACCGGGGAGCTGTTTTTT; CDR3aa: CASSRGGVITGELFF
v_gene: TRBV5-6; j_gene: TRBJ2-6; abundance: NA; d_gene: TRBD2; CDR3nt: TGTGCCAGTTCTAGCGGGAGCGCCAACGTCCTGACTTTC; CDR3aa: CASSSGSANVLTF
v_gene: TRBV5-8; j_gene: TRBJ2-4; abundance: NA; d_gene: NA; CDR3nt: TGTGCCAGCAGCTTGCTAGCGGCCAAAAACATTCAGTACTTC; CDR3aa: CASSLLAAKNIQYF
v_gene: TRBV18; j_gene: TRBJ2-7; abundance: NA; d_gene: TRBD2; CDR3nt: TGTGCCAGCTCACCCGAACCGGGACTAGCGGGAGAATATAACGAGCAGTACTTC; CDR3aa: CASSPEPGLAGEYNEQYF
v_gene: TRBV5-1; j_gene: TRBJ1-3; abundance: NA; d_gene: NA; CDR3nt: TGCGCCAGCAGCTTGGTCCCCGCGGGAATGTCGGGAAACACCATATATTTT; CDR3aa: CASSLVPAGMSGNTIYF
v_gene: TRBV4-2; j_gene: TRBJ1-2; abundance: NA; d_gene: TRBD1; CDR3nt: TGTGCCAGCAGCCAAGATACAACCGGGACAGGGGGCGCCTATGGCTACACCTTC; CDR3aa: CASSQDTTGTGGAYGYTF
v_gene: TRBV2; j_gene: TRBJ2-1; abundance: NA; d_gene: NA; CDR3nt: TGTGCCAGCAGGGGGGCCGCGGGAGTCGTTGTTGAGCAGTTCTTC; CDR3aa: CASRGAAGVVVEQFF